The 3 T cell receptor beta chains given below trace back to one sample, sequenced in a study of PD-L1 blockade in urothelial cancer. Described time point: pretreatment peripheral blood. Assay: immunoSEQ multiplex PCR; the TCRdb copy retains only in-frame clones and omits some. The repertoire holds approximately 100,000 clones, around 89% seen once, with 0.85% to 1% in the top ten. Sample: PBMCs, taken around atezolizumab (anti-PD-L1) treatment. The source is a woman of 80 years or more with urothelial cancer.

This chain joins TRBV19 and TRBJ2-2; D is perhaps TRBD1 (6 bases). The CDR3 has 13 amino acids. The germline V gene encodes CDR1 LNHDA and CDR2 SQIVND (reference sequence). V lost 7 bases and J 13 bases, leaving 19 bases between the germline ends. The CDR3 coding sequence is TGTGCCAGTAATGCAGGGGCTCGTGGTGTGCTGTTTTTT. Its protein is CASNAGARGVLFF.

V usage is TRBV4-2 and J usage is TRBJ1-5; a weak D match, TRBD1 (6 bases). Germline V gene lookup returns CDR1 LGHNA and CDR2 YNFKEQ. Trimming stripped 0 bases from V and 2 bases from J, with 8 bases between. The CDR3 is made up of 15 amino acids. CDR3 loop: CASSQDSGGNQPQHF. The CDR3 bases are TGTGCCAGCAGCCAAGACTCAGGGGGCAATCAGCCCCAGCATTTT.

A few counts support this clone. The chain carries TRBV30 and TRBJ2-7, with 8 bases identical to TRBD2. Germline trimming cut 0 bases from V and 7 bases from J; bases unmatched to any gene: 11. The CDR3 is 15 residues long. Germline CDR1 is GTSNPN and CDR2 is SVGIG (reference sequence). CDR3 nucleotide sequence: TGTGCCTGGAGTGTAAGCGGCGGGGGGTCTCGGGAGCAGTACTTC. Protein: CAWSVSGGGSREQYF.